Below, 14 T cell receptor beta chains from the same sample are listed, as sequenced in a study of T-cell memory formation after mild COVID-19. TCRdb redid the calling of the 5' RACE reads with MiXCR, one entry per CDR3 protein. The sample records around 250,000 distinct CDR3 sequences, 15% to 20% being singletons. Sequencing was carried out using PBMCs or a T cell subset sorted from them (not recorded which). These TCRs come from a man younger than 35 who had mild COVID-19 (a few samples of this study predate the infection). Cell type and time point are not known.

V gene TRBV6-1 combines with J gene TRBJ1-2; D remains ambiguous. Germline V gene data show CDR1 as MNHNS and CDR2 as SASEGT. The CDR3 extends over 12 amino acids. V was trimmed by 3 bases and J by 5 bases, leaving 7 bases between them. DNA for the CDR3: TGTGCCAGCAGTGAGCCAGCTTATGGCTACACCTTC. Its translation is CASSEPAYGYTF.

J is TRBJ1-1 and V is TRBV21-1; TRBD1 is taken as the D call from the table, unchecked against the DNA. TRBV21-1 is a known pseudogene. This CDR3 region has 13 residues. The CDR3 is CASSLSRQAEAFF. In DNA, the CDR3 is TGTGCCAGCAGCCTGTCGCGGCAGGCTGAAGCTTTCTTT.

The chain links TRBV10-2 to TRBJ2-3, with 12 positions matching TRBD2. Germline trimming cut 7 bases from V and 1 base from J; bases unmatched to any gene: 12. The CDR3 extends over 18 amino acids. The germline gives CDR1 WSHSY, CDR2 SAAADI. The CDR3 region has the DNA TGCGCCAGCACCGAGGGGTCTAGCGGGGGGGCCGGCACAGATACGCAGTATTTT. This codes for CASTEGSSGGAGTDTQYF.

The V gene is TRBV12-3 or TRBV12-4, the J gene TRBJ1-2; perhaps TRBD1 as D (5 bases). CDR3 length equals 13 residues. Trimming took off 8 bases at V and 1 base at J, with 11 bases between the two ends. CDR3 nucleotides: TGTGCCAGCGGTATAAGGGGTAACTATGGCTACACCTTC. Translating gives CASGIRGNYGYTF.

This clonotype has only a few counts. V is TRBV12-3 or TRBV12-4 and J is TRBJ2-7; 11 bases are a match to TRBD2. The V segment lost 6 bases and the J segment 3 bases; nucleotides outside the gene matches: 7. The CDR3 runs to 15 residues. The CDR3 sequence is CASSPRLAGNYEQYF. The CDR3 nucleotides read TGTGCCAGCAGCCCCCGACTAGCGGGGAACTACGAGCAGTACTTC.

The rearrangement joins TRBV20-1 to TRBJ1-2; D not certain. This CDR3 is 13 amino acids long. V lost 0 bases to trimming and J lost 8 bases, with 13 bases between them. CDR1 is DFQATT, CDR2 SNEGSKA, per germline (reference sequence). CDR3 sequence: CSARDLTGRGYTF. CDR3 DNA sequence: TGCAGTGCTAGAGATCTAACCGGACGAGGCTACACCTTC.

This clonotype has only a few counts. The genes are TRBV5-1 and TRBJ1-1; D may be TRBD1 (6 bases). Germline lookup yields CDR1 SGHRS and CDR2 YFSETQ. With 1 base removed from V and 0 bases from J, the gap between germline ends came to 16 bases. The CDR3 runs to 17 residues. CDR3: CASSLWGLGGLNTEAFF. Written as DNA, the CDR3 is TGCGCCAGCAGCTTGTGGGGTTTGGGGGGCCTGAACACTGAAGCTTTCTTT.

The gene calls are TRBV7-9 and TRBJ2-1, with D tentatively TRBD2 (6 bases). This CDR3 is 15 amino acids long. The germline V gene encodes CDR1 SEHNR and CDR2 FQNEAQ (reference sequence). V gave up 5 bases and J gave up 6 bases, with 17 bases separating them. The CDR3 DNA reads TGTGCCAGCAGCCCAAGCGGAGGGGCCTCCAATGAGCAGTTCTTC. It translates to CASSPSGGASNEQFF.

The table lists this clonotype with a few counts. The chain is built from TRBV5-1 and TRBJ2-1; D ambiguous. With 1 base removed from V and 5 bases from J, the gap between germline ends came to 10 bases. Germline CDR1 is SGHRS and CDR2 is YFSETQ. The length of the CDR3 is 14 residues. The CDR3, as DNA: TGCGCCAGCAGCTTGCCCCCGCCTAACAATGAGCAGTTCTTC. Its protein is CASSLPPPNNEQFF.

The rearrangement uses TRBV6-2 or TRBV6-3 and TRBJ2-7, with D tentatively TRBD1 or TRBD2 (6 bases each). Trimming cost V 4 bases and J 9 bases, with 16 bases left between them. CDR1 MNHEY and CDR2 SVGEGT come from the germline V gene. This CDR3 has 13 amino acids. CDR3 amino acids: CASSSSRGQRQYV. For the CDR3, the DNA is TGTGCCAGCAGTTCTAGCCGGGGGCAGAGGCAGTACGTC.

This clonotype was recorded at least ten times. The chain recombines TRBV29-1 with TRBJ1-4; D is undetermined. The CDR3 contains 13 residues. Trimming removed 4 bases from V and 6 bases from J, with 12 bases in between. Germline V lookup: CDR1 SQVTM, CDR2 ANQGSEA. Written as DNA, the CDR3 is TGCAGCGTTGGGAACGTAGCGGATGAAAAACTGTTTTTT. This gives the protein CSVGNVADEKLFF.

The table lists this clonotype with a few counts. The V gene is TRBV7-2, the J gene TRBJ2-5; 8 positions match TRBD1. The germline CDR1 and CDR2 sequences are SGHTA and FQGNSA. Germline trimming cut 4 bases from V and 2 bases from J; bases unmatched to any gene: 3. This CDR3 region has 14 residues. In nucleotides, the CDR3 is TGTGCCAGCAGCTGGGGACAGGCTCAAGAGACCCAGTACTTC. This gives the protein CASSWGQAQETQYF.

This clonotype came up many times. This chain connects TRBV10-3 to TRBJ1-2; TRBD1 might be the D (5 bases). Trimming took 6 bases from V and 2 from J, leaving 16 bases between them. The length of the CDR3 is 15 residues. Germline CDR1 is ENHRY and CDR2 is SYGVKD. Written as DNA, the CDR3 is TGTGCCATCAGGTTGCAGGGCCGCTCGAACTATGGCTACACCTTC. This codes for CAIRLQGRSNYGYTF.

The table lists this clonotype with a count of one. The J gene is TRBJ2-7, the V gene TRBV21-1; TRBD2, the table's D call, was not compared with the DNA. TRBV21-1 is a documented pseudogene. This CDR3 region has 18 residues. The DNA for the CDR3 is TGTGCCAGCAGCGAACCGGGTGGGACGGCGGGGAGCTCCTACGAGCAGTACGTC. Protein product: CASSEPGGTAGSSYEQYV.